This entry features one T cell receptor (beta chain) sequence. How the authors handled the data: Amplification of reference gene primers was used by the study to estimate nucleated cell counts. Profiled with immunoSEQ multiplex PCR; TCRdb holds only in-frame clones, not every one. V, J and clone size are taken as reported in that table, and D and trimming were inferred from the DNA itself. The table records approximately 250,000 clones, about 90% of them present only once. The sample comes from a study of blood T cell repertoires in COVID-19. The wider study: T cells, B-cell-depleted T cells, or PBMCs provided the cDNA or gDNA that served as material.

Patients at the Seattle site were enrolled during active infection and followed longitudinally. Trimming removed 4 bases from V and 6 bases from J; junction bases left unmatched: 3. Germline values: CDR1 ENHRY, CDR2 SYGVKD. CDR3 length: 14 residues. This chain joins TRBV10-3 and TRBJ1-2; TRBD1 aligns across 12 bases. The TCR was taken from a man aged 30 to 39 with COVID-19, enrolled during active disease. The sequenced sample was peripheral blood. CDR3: CAISGGTGGHGYTF. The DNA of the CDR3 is TGTGCCATCAGTGGCGGGACAGGGGGCCATGGCTACACCTTC.